The rows below give T cell receptor beta chains drawn from one sample of a study of blood T cell repertoires in COVID-19. TCRdb's table, derived via immunoSEQ multiplex PCR, lists solely in-frame clones and lacks some. Of about 270,000 clones in the sample, roughly 86% were seen once. The sequenced material came from PBMCs or T cells enriched from blood (not recorded which). These receptors were collected from a woman aged 18 to 35 who had recovered from COVID-19. Both conserved end residues are part of each CDR3. Each record gives: V gene, J gene, CDR3 protein.

V gene: TRBV7-2
J gene: TRBJ2-1
CDR3 protein: CASSFDLATDEQFF

V gene: TRBV24-1
J gene: TRBJ1-2
CDR3 protein: CATSDSGGLGYTF

V gene: TRBV7-9
J gene: TRBJ2-1
CDR3 protein: CASSSGTSGRGEQFF

V gene: TRBV4-3
J gene: TRBJ2-7
CDR3 protein: CASSDRDSPYEQYF

V gene: TRBV9
J gene: TRBJ1-3
CDR3 protein: CASSGTASGNTIYF

V gene: TRBV28
J gene: TRBJ2-1
CDR3 protein: CASSWRYNEQFF

V gene: TRBV6-5
J gene: TRBJ2-7
CDR3 protein: CASSYSAGGAYEQYF

V gene: TRBV10-3
J gene: TRBJ2-7
CDR3 protein: CAISPGLAGPYYEQYF

V gene: TRBV24-1
J gene: TRBJ2-3
CDR3 protein: CATSDFGLAGGLSTDTQYF

V gene: TRBV19
J gene: TRBJ1-3
CDR3 protein: CASSISSGNTIYF

V gene: TRBV10-3
J gene: TRBJ1-1
CDR3 protein: CAIRQGPMNTEAFF

V gene: TRBV13
J gene: TRBJ2-3
CDR3 protein: CASSLRGWGADTQYF

V gene: TRBV19
J gene: TRBJ1-2
CDR3 protein: CASSSRTAGYGYTF

V gene: TRBV5-4
J gene: TRBJ2-7
CDR3 protein: CASSTGQGAYEQYF

V gene: TRBV19
J gene: TRBJ2-1
CDR3 protein: CASSIVDRDDEQFF

V gene: TRBV3-1/TRBV3-2
J gene: TRBJ2-3
CDR3 protein: CASSHAGLATQYF

V gene: TRBV5-4
J gene: TRBJ2-5
CDR3 protein: CAGGAAGGAETQYF

V gene: TRBV5-1
J gene: TRBJ1-1
CDR3 protein: CASSYGQENTEAFF

V gene: TRBV27
J gene: TRBJ1-5
CDR3 protein: CASSPGTGGEGNQPQHF

V gene: TRBV11-2
J gene: TRBJ2-5
CDR3 protein: CASSTQGLQETQYF

V gene: TRBV2
J gene: TRBJ1-2
CDR3 protein: CASREQGQSYVGYTF

V gene: TRBV6-2/TRBV6-3
J gene: TRBJ2-2
CDR3 protein: CASSFAGGPGTGELFF

V gene: TRBV4-2
J gene: TRBJ2-5
CDR3 protein: CASSQTKQGLGETQYF

V gene: TRBV21-1
J gene: TRBJ2-3
CDR3 protein: CASSKKTSGTYTDTQYF

V gene: TRBV7-9
J gene: TRBJ1-4
CDR3 protein: CASSGTGAANEKLFF

V gene: TRBV7-9
J gene: TRBJ1-2
CDR3 protein: CASSLAAGQGGGYTF

V gene: TRBV7-8
J gene: TRBJ2-5
CDR3 protein: CASSPTGTRTVASQYF

V gene: TRBV5-1
J gene: TRBJ2-7
CDR3 protein: CASSMTGLDYEQYF

V gene: TRBV18
J gene: TRBJ2-1
CDR3 protein: CASSPPLAGGYNEQFF

V gene: TRBV3-1/TRBV3-2
J gene: TRBJ1-3
CDR3 protein: CASSQDAVRNTIYF

V gene: TRBV28
J gene: TRBJ2-5
CDR3 protein: CASSWGRGTQYF

V gene: TRBV20-1
J gene: TRBJ2-7
CDR3 protein: CSAALAEQYF

V gene: TRBV2
J gene: TRBJ2-2
CDR3 protein: CASSEYGRGTPFPNTGELFF

V gene: TRBV18
J gene: TRBJ2-7
CDR3 protein: CASSPLTGDAYEQYF

V gene: TRBV19
J gene: TRBJ2-5
CDR3 protein: CASSIARGQETQYF

V gene: TRBV28
J gene: TRBJ2-7
CDR3 protein: CASSFRGTTPYEQYF

V gene: TRBV7-2
J gene: TRBJ2-7
CDR3 protein: CASSLAVSSYEQYF

V gene: TRBV6-2/TRBV6-3
J gene: TRBJ2-2
CDR3 protein: CASSSGGGRPGELFF

V gene: TRBV5-4
J gene: TRBJ2-5
CDR3 protein: CASSLTGVGETQYF

V gene: TRBV6-1
J gene: TRBJ2-1
CDR3 protein: CASSERDRSNEQFF

V gene: TRBV6-2/TRBV6-3
J gene: TRBJ1-2
CDR3 protein: CASSYQTGRHGYTF

V gene: TRBV15
J gene: TRBJ1-1
CDR3 protein: CATSRDRGDSPRAFF